This record looks at one TCR beta chain sequence and its context. The data originate from a study of blood T cell repertoires in COVID-19. The assay was immunoSEQ multiplex PCR, and TCRdb's table has in-frame clones only and misses some. This sample yields around 270,000 clones, of which about 88% are seen a single time; roughly 5% belongs to the top ten. The sequenced sample was peripheral blood. The sequence came from a woman aged 60-75 years with COVID-19, enrolled during active disease.

This CDR3 is CASSQGTGSLGETQYF. The CDR3 DNA reads TGCGCCAGCAGCCAAGGTACGGGGTCCCTGGGAGAGACCCAGTACTTC. The chain couples TRBV4-1 to TRBJ2-5; tentatively, D is TRBD2 (5 bases). Germline V lookup: CDR1 MGHRA, CDR2 YSYEKL. The germline V and J ends were trimmed by 1 base and 4 bases, with 16 bases remaining between them. The CDR3 length is 16 residues.